This T cell receptor beta chain was profiled in a study of shared clonotypes between healthy human individuals. As for this clone: Antigen: not known.

Into CD45RA+ naive and CD45RA-negative memory subsets, the CD4+ cells were split. Study-level results: Relative to their counterparts shared across all four donors, non-shared clonotypes exhibited diminished generation probabilities.

Method: immunoSEQ multiplex PCR; TCRdb's copy keeps in-frame clones and lacks some. The sample has a few million clones, 85% to 95% seen once. The sequencing sample was made of naive CD4+ T cells from PBMCs. Subset here: CD45RA+ positively selected. The receptor's source is a man aged 18 to 29 in good health. Some clones in this sample may be carry-over from other donors' samples.

For the CDR3, the DNA is TGTGCCAGTAGCATATCTCCCCGGGGAGATGGCTACACCTTC. This codes for CASSISPRGDGYTF. The J gene is TRBJ1-2, the V gene TRBV19, with no clear D. V gave up 6 bases and J gave up 6 bases, with 17 bases separating them. The CDR3 spans 14 residues. The germline CDR1 and CDR2 sequences are LNHDA and SQIVND (reference sequence).